The clone carrying this T cell receptor beta chain occurred a few times. The antigen remains unidentified. V lost 1 base to trimming and J lost 6 bases, with 12 bases between them. Germline V gene sequence: CDR1 LGHNA, CDR2 YSLEER. This CDR3 has 15 amino acids. Here immunoSEQ multiplex PCR was the method, and the copy in TCRdb shows in-frame clones only, minus some. The sample contains about 14,000 clones, around 86% of which appear only once. Two lung cancer pathologists independently confirmed each histologic diagnosis. The data were taken from a study of immune evolution from preneoplasia to lung adenocarcinoma. Overall study results and limits: Compared with EGFR-mutant or double wild-type lesions, KRAS-mutant nodules were more clonal. Top clone share appeared to fall from AAH through AIS, MIA, adenocarcinoma.

The V and J genes are TRBV4-3 and TRBJ1-4; D is possibly TRBD1 (6 bases). Sequenced material: FFPE lung adenocarcinoma in situ tissue. This TCR derives from an older donor with lung adenocarcinoma. CDR3 nucleotides: TGCGCCAGCAGCCAAGCCGGCAGGGGAGATGAAAAACTGTTTTTT. Amino acids: CASSQAGRGDEKLFF.